This T cell receptor (beta chain) was obtained from a study of Graves' ophthalmopathy and Graves' hyperthyroidism. Study-level results: Distinction of ophthalmopathy from stable hyperthyroidism by a 13-signature model reached approximately 88% sensitivity and roughly 78% specificity.

The sequenced template was RNA, covering the TCR beta CDR3 region. Amplification began with first-round RT-PCR using HTBI primers, then second-round multiplex PCR was performed. In TCRdb, the multiplex PCR reads were re-called with MiXCR into one record per CDR3 protein. Here the sample spans roughly 500,000 distinct CDR3 sequences, roughly an eighth being singletons. In the case of this clonotype: Its antigen is currently unknown.

In donors with ophthalmopathy, activity was moderate-to-severe, with CAS ≥3, NOSPECS ≥4 and duration under 3 months. Other autoimmune diseases, uncontrolled infections, pregnancy or lactation excluded patients from enrollment. The germline gives CDR1 MNHEY, CDR2 SVGEGT. This CDR3 comprises 16 residues. Trimming stripped 5 bases from V and 1 base from J, with 15 bases between. The TCR sequence derives from a woman aged 25 to 39 with Graves' ophthalmopathy. The V call is TRBV6-2 or TRBV6-3, the J call TRBJ1-5; D is unclear. The material sequenced was blood. The CDR3 protein is CASSPFGDASNQPQHF. The CDR3 DNA is TGTGCCAGCAGTCCCTTCGGGGATGCAAGCAATCAGCCCCAGCATTTT.